The sequence of this T cell receptor (beta chain) was determined in a study of blood T cell repertoires in COVID-19 (dated by TCRdb to 2020 to 2021). For context, the study as a whole: Samples covering the acute and convalescent phases of COVID-19 were provided by collaborators in the United States, Italy and Spain. Where available, HLA class I and class II types were obtained from metadata supplied by the sample provider rather than from assay-based typing. The samples were drawn from the first 160 participants of the ongoing ImmuneRACE study and from under 1,500 subjects provided by 6 global collaborators. Subjects who had been exposed to COVID-19, were actively infected with it, or had recovered from it provided the deeply sampled blood TCRbeta repertoires that made up the dataset. The prospective study material was composed of cDNA or gDNA derived from T cells, B-cell-depleted T cells, or PBMCs. The repertoires were made available in a free public database intended to serve as a resource for research on the immune response to SARS-CoV-2. The sample metadata nearly always contained a de-identified subject ID, COVID-19 status, age in years and sex. Study-wide findings and limitations: Clinical and demographic metadata were provided uncurated, with the amount varying by source and participant.

A remark on this clone: It lacks a known antigen. Base qualities are not provided; no much larger clone lies one nucleotide away.

The immunoSEQ Assay, a bias-controlled multiplex PCR, was used to amplify TCRbeta CDR3 regions from genomic DNA. As for how the authors treated the data: Within the assay, amplification of reference gene primers was used to estimate how many nucleated cells each sample contained. To quantify the absolute abundance of each unique TCRbeta CDR3 rearrangement, sequence reads were collapsed and filtered. For each sample, productive Simpson clonality was calculated by taking the square root of Simpson's diversity index across productive rearrangements. TCRdb provides this immuneACCESS table in a form limited to in-frame rearrangements. Some clones are lacking; in checked studies, under half of them reflect an unresolved V gene, and why the rest are absent is not known. V and J calls and clone size come straight from that table; D and trimming were deduced from the DNA. A total of approximately 150,000 clones appear in this sample, around 84% of them only once. The leading ten clones occupy approximately 5% of the sample.

V is trimmed back by 5 bases and J by 7 bases, and the junction contains 11 bases that no gene match accounts for. The CDR3 runs 15 residues from the cysteine to the phenylalanine. The DNA shown is the 45-base CDR3, in frame from base 1. Per the germline V gene, SGHAT is the CDR1 and FQNNGV is the CDR2. The collaborating institutions used their own protocols to collect whole blood in K2EDTA tubes. For TCRbeta analysis, collaborators shipped samples in one of three forms: frozen whole blood, isolated PBMCs, or DNA extracted from either of those sample types. This receptor was obtained from a woman between 45 and 60 years old with acute or convalescent COVID-19. The sample was peripheral blood. The chain is encoded by TRBV11-2 joined to TRBJ1-3; 7 nucleotides in the junction match TRBD1. The sequenced DNA is TGTGCCAGCAGCCGACAGGGAGATTTAGGGAACACCATATATTTT. It codes for CASSRQGDLGNTIYF.